Each of the 4 T cell receptor beta chains below was sequenced from the same sample in a study of regulatory T cells in long-lasting Graves disease. Time point in this sample: newly diagnosed GD, antithyroid drugs for less than 3 months. RNA isolated from PBMCs was used to make the TCR library. Construction of the TCR beta libraries employed iRepertoire HTBI primers in conjunction with Arm-PCR of CDR3 regions. TCRdb reprocessed the multiplex PCR reads with MiXCR, giving one entry per CDR3 protein. Among roughly 500,000 distinct CDR3 sequences, less than 15% were seen once, and the ten largest hold 10%. Separately, the same data were catalogued under a study of T cells in Graves' hyperthyroidism and ophthalmopathy.

This material consisted of peripheral blood mononuclear cells (PBMCs), taken at new diagnosis, from a patient treated with antithyroid drugs. These receptors were obtained from a man aged 25-45 years with Graves disease.

Ten or more counts support this clonotype. The CDR3 region is CASSLGLFYEQYF. CDR3 sequence (DNA): TGTGCCAGCAGCTTAGGACTTTTCTACGAGCAGTACTTC. The chain carries TRBV7-2 and TRBJ2-7; D not resolved. V lost 1 base, J lost 3 bases, and 7 bases lay in between. This CDR3 contains 13 residues. From germline, CDR1 is SGHTA and CDR2 FQGNSA.

In regard to this clonotype: At one end the junction does not follow the germline gene, possibly because of a read error. The chain couples TRBV10-2 to TRBJ2-7; perhaps TRBD2 as D (6 bases). The CDR3 length is 16 residues. Germline values: CDR1 WSHSY, CDR2 SAAADI. The CDR3, as DNA: TGCACCAGCAGTGACTTTCGCGGGAAGGGTAGCTACGAGCAGTACTTC. Protein product: CTSSDFRGKGSYEQYF.

This clonotype came up many times. The rearrangement links TRBV7-6 to TRBJ1-1, with a tentative D call TRBD1 (6 bases). The CDR3 totals 13 residues. V was trimmed by 3 bases and J by 5 bases, leaving 10 bases between them. Per the germline V gene, CDR1 is SGHVS and CDR2 is FNYEAQ. The CDR3 sequence is CASSLQGWTEAFF. CDR3 bases: TGTGCCAGCAGCTTGCAGGGGTGGACTGAAGCTTTCTTT.

As concerns this clonotype: A much more abundant neighbour one base away suggests this may be a read error. The V and J genes are TRBV24-1 and TRBJ2-1; D may match TRBD1 or TRBD2 (5 bases each). The CDR3 spans 21 residues. Germline lookup yields CDR1 KGHDR and CDR2 SFDVKD. The CDR3 nucleotides are TGTGCCACCAGTGCCTTTGAGGTCCGAGACAAGGGGACCAGCTCCTACAATGAGCGGTTCTTC. This sequence encodes CATSAFEVRDKGTSSYNERFF.